Sequencing of this TCR beta chain was carried out in a study of radiotherapy plus CTLA-4 blockade in lung cancer. Study-level information: Disease control reached less than 40%, with objective responses in over 15%.

Here immunoSEQ multiplex PCR was the method, and the copy in TCRdb shows in-frame clones only, minus some. The profile shows about 29,000 clones, roughly four fifths of them singletons. Germline lookup yields CDR1 MGHDK and CDR2 SYGVNS. Trimming stripped 2 bases from V and 2 bases from J, with 12 bases between. This CDR3 is built from 15 residues. The sequences come from peripheral blood, collected from a patient treated with radiotherapy plus ipilimumab. The clonotype was recovered from a human donor with non-small cell lung cancer that progressed on radiotherapy plus ipilimumab. The chain has TRBV25-1 and TRBJ1-1; tentative D call: TRBD1 (6 bases). The CDR3 bases are TGTGCCAGCAGTGAACCCCGGGGGGGCAACACTGAAGCTTTCTTT. It specifies CASSEPRGGNTEAFF.